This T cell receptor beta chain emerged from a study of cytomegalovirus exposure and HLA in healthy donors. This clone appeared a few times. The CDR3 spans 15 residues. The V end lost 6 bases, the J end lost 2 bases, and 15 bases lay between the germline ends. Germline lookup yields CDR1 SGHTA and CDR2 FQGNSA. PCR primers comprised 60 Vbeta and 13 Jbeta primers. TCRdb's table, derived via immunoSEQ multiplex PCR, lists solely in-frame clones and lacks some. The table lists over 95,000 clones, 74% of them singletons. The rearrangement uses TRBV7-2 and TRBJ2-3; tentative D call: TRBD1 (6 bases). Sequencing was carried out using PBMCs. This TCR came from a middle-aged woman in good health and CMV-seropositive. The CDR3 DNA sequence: TGTGCCAGCAGGAGGGACACGACCCCCACAGATACGCAGTATTTT. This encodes CASRRDTTPTDTQYF.